Below are 6 T cell receptor beta chains sequenced from a single sample in a study of blood T cell repertoires in COVID-19 (TCRdb year 2020). Libraries were built with the immunoSEQ multiplex PCR assay. This is the immuneACCESS table as TCRdb keeps it, with only in-frame sequences that have V and J called. A part of the clones is gone; compared with another copy, unresolved V genes explain less than half, and the rest is unexplained. For this sample there are some 220,000 clones; about 84% appear just once. Together, the top ten hold over 10% of the sample. Sequenced material: peripheral blood. All receptors derive from a human donor in a cohort sampled during active COVID-19.

The chain links TRBV24-1 to TRBJ2-3; unclear D gene. V was pared by 2 bases and J by 6 bases, with 5 bases between. The CDR3 spans 12 residues. Germline V gene sequence: CDR1 KGHDR, CDR2 SFDVKD. CDR3 in amino acids: CATSDSRDTQYF. CDR3 coding DNA: TGTGCCACCAGTGATTCCAGGGATACGCAGTATTTT.

This clone has only one observation. The chain joins TRBV28 to TRBJ1-4; weak D call: TRBD1 (6 bases). The V and J ends lost 5 bases and 10 bases respectively, with 20 bases between them. The CDR3 loop spans 15 amino acids. Germline V gene data show CDR1 as MDHEN and CDR2 as SYDVKM. This chain's CDR3 is CASSANTGSVRKLFF. In DNA, the CDR3 is TGTGCCAGCAGTGCCAATACAGGGAGTGTTAGAAAACTGTTTTTT.

The chain carries TRBV9 and TRBJ2-2, with TRBD2 matching 8 bases. This CDR3 is built from 15 residues. From germline, CDR1 is SGDLS and CDR2 YYNGEE. The trim removed 4 bases at V and 6 bases at J, leaving 8 bases unmatched. CDR3 coding DNA: TGTGCCAGCAGCCAAGCGGGGGCTAGGGCCGGGGAGCTGTTTTTT. This encodes CASSQAGARAGELFF.

The V gene is TRBV5-5, the J gene TRBJ1-5; the D is unclear. The CDR3 spans 14 residues. Trimming left V 5 bases short and J 4 bases short, with 13 bases between. The V gene's germline CDR1 is SGHKS and CDR2 YYEKEE (reference sequence). The CDR3 bases are TGTGCCAGCAGACTGGAGGGTGGGAATCAGCCCCAGCATTTT. Translating it yields CASRLEGGNQPQHF.

This chain joins TRBV28 and TRBJ2-7; D might be TRBD2 (5 bases). In germline, CDR1 is MDHEN, CDR2 SYDVKM. V shed 4 bases and J shed 7 bases, with 17 bases lying between them. The CDR3 runs to 14 residues. The CDR3 region is CASSSFLAGEEQYF. The DNA for the CDR3 is TGTGCCAGCAGTTCTTTCCTAGCTGGTGAGGAGCAGTACTTC.

This chain uses TRBV3-1 (or the pseudogene TRBV3-2) with TRBJ1-2; TRBD1 aligns across 7 bases. The length of the CDR3 is 13 residues. The ends lost 1 base at V and 8 bases at J; junction bases unmatched: 4. Germline V gives CDR1 LGHDT, CDR2 YNNKEL (reference sequence). The CDR3 nucleotides are TGTGCCAGCAGCCAAGCAGGGGGTGCGGGCTACACCTTC. Translated, it gives CASSQAGGAGYTF.